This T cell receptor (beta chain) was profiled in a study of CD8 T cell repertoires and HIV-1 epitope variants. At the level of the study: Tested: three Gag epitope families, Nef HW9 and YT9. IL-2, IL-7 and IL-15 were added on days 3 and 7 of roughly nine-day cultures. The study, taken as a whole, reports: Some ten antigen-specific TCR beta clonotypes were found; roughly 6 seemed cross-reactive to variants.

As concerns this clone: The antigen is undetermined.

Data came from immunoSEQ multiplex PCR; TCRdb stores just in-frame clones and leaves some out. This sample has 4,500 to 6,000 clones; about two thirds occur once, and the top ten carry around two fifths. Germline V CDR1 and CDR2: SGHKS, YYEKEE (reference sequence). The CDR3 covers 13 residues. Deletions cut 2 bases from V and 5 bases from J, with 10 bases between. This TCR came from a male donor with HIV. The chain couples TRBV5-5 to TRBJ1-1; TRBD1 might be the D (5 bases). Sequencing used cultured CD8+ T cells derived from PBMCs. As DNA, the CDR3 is TGTGCCAGCAGCTTTTCGTGGGGGACTGAAGCTTTCTTT. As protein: CASSFSWGTEAFF.